Listed below are T cell receptor beta chains from one sample, sequenced in a study of sequential checkpoint blockade in melanoma. TCRdb keeps only in-frame clones here, not all; method: immunoSEQ multiplex PCR. The sample records around 6,200 clones, 25% to 30% being singletons. Sample: tumor tissue (inferred from file names), taken from a patient given nivolumab and ipilimumab in sequence. The origin of the receptors is a human donor with melanoma. Both conserved end residues are part of each CDR3. Fields, in order: clone size, J gene, V gene, D gene, CDR3 protein, CDR3 DNA. A D gene is named only where the DNA matches it firmly. Size values are once, few and many counts, or a class for expanded clones, and some rows have none.

-	TRBJ2-3	TRBV5-1	-	CASSFEPTPTDTQYF	TGCGCCAGCAGCTTTGAACCTACCCCCACAGATACGCAGTATTTT
many	TRBJ1-2	TRBV7-2	-	CASSPTGFYGYTF	TGTGCCAGCAGCCCTACGGGGTTCTATGGCTACACCTTC
-	TRBJ2-3	TRBV6-8	TRBD1	CASSADRVSDTQYF	TGTGCCAGCAGTGCCGACAGGGTTTCGGATACGCAGTATTTT
-	TRBJ2-7	TRBV5-1	-	CASSLGAARYEQYF	TGCGCCAGCAGCTTGGGGGCGGCCCGCTACGAGCAGTACTTC
medium-sized	TRBJ2-6	TRBV11-3	-	CASSLLGSSSGANVLTF	TGTGCCAGCAGCTTACTCGGGTCTTCCTCTGGGGCCAACGTCCTGACTTTC
medium-sized	TRBJ1-5	TRBV11-3	TRBD1	CASSPRQGCQPQHF	TGTGCCAGCAGCCCCCGACAGGGGTGTCAGCCCCAGCATTTT
-	TRBJ1-2	TRBV23-1	-	CASSLATADSYTF	TGCGCCAGCAGCTTGGCTACAGCCGATAGCTACACCTTC
few	TRBJ2-3	TRBV12-5	TRBD1	CASTMDRGSSTDTQYF	TGTGCCAGCACCATGGACAGGGGATCTAGCACAGATACGCAGTATTTT
-	TRBJ1-2	TRBV18	TRBD1	CASSPSPGQGLGANYGYTF	TGTGCCAGCTCACCATCGCCGGGACAGGGGTTGGGGGCTAACTATGGCTACACCTTC
-	TRBJ1-3	TRBV6-8	-	CASSYALGGNTIYF	TGTGCCAGCAGTTACGCATTGGGAGGAAACACCATATATTTT
medium-sized	TRBJ2-1	TRBV6-8	-	CASKTSRSYNEQFF	TGTGCCAGCAAGACTAGTCGCTCCTACAATGAGCAGTTCTTC
few	TRBJ2-5	TRBV6-8	-	CASSYSLAGSSSGTTQYF	TGTGCCAGCAGTTACTCTTTGGCGGGTAGCTCCTCGGGGACGACCCAGTACTTC
medium-sized	TRBJ1-3	TRBV15	-	CATSRAGGISGNTIYF	TGTGCCACCAGCAGAGCTGGGGGGATCTCTGGAAACACCATATATTTT
-	TRBJ1-2	TRBV5-1	-	CASSYGTAGVGYGYTF	TGCGCCAGCAGCTACGGGACGGCGGGCGTCGGCTATGGCTACACCTTC
medium-sized	TRBJ1-5	TRBV11-3	-	CASSLGFGVSGQPQHF	TGTGCCAGCAGCTTAGGATTTGGGGTTAGTGGTCAGCCCCAGCATTTT
few	TRBJ2-2	TRBV30	-	CAWSLYRSTGELFF	TGTGCCTGGAGTCTCTACAGATCCACCGGGGAGCTGTTTTTT
-	TRBJ1-1	TRBV5-1	TRBD1	CASSFRLRTGGLTEAFF	TGCGCCAGCAGCTTTAGGCTTCGGACAGGGGGCCTCACTGAAGCTTTCTTT
medium-sized	TRBJ1-6	TRBV9	-	CASSVGTVNSPLHF	TGTGCCAGCAGCGTCGGCACGGTGAATTCACCCCTCCACTTT